The rows below give T cell receptor beta chains drawn from one sample of a study of patients and donors after allogeneic stem cell transplantation. MiXCR was run by TCRdb on the RT-PCR reads, yielding one entry per CDR3 protein. Of 2,500 or so distinct CDR3 sequences in the sample, roughly 16% were seen once. The sample comprised blood, either unsorted or a sorted T cell fraction (not recorded which). These receptors came from a human donor who was either an allogeneic HSCT recipient or a stem cell or donor lymphocyte infusion donor (not recorded which). It is not recorded whose cells these are; they may come from a transplant donor. Both conserved end residues are part of each CDR3. A D gene is named only where the DNA matches it firmly. The listing skips clone size in some rows; elsewhere it reads once, few, many or a size class.

TRBJ1-1,-,-,TRBV2,TGTGCCAGCAGTGAAGTGGGGTTCGCTGAAGCTTTCTTT,CASSEVGFAEAFF
TRBJ1-2,-,few,TRBV7-2,TGTGCCAGCAGCCCGGACAGCTACTATGGCTACACCTTC,CASSPDSYYGYTF
TRBJ1-2,-,-,TRBV12-3/TRBV12-4,TGTGCCAGCAGCTCTTTAGGGGCAGGCAGGGGTGGCTACACCTTC,CASSSLGAGRGGYTF
TRBJ2-7,-,large,TRBV29-1,TGCAGCGTTGGGTCGTACGAGCAGTACTTC,CSVGSYEQYF
TRBJ2-7,-,-,TRBV12-3/TRBV12-4,TGTGCCAGCAGTTTTCGCATGGGCGGTGATGACGAGCAGTACTTC,CASSFRMGGDDEQYF
TRBJ2-1,TRBD1,few,TRBV6-2/TRBV6-3,TGTGCCAGTACGGACAGGGTTCAGCAGTTCTTC,CASTDRVQQFF
TRBJ2-7,-,large,TRBV20-1,TGCAGTGCTAGAGATCCACAGGCCCACGAGCAGTACTTC,CSARDPQAHEQYF
TRBJ2-7,-,medium-sized,TRBV6-6,TGTGCCAGCAGTTACGGGGGGACGCAGTACTTC,CASSYGGTQYF
TRBJ1-1,-,few,TRBV6-1,TGTGCCAGCAGTGATCGGGGCAGGGCAAACACTGAAGCTTTCTTT,CASSDRGRANTEAFF
TRBJ2-6,-,few,TRBV28,TGTGCCAGCAGTAATCCTGGGGCCAACGTCCTGACTTTC,CASSNPGANVLTF
TRBJ2-2,-,-,TRBV28,TGTGCCAGCAGTTCGAGTAAGAGCGCGAACACCGGGGAGCTGTTTTTT,CASSSSKSANTGELFF
TRBJ2-1,TRBD2,-,TRBV19,TGTGCCAGTAGGATATCATCGGGAGGTGAGCAGTTCTTC,CASRISSGGEQFF
TRBJ2-1,TRBD2,-,TRBV20-1,TGCAGTGCTAGAGGCGGGAGCTACAATGAGCAGTTCTTC,CSARGGSYNEQFF
TRBJ1-6,-,-,TRBV12-3/TRBV12-4,TGTGCCAGCAGTCAAACCGGGGCTTCTAATTCACCCCTCCACTTT,CASSQTGASNSPLHF
TRBJ2-3,-,medium-sized,TRBV7-3,TGTGCCAGCAGCTTAAAGAGGGCAGATACGCAGTATTTT,CASSLKRADTQYF
TRBJ2-1,-,-,TRBV4-1,TGCGCCAGCAGCTCGCGACTAGAGCCAAATGAGCAGTTCTTC,CASSSRLEPNEQFF
TRBJ2-7,-,-,TRBV7-2,TGTGCCAGCAGCCCGAGGGGCGAGCAGTACTTC,CASSPRGEQYF
TRBJ2-5,-,-,TRBV6-5,TGTGCCAGCAGAGGCGACAGCCGTAAAGAGACCCAGTACTTC,CASRGDSRKETQYF
TRBJ1-2,-,few,TRBV7-2,TGTGCCAGCAGCCCTCCTGGGGGTCGGCATGGCTACACCTTC,CASSPPGGRHGYTF
TRBJ2-7,TRBD2,few,TRBV7-8,TGTGCCAGCAGCATGGGACTAGCGGGAGGGCAGGGCTACGAGCAGTACTTC,CASSMGLAGGQGYEQYF
TRBJ2-3,TRBD2,-,TRBV7-3,TGTGCCAGCAGCGTTACTAGCGTTAGCACAGATACGCAGTATTTT,CASSVTSVSTDTQYF
TRBJ2-7,-,-,TRBV10-3,TGTGCCATCAGTGAGTCAAGAGGGGCCTACGAGCAGTACTTC,CAISESRGAYEQYF
TRBJ2-3,-,-,TRBV7-6,TGTGCCAGCAGCTTAGGAGATATGGGCACGCAGTATTTT,CASSLGDMGTQYF